The 10 T cell receptor beta chains presented below share a single source sample, sequenced in a study of identical twins. MiXCR was run by TCRdb on the 5' RACE reads, yielding one entry per CDR3 protein. Of hundreds of thousands of distinct CDR3 sequences in the sample, around 12% were seen once. These data are also associated with another study on yellow fever vaccine responses in identical twins.

The source material was PBMCs. The receptors were sampled from a young woman in good health.

This clonotype was observed a handful of times. J is TRBJ2-3 and V is TRBV4-1, with 10 bases matching TRBD2. The CDR3 extends over 16 amino acids. The trim removed 3 bases at V and 6 bases at J, leaving 9 bases unmatched. Germline CDR1 MGHRA, CDR2 YSYEKL. CDR3 DNA: TGCGCCAGCAGCCAGCTTCCGGGACTAGCGATGGATACGCAGTATTTT. Protein product: CASSQLPGLAMDTQYF.

In this sample, this clonotype turned up many times. V gene TRBV4-1 combines with J gene TRBJ1-4, with D hard to call. The CDR3 runs to 12 residues. Looked up from germline, CDR1 is MGHRA and CDR2 is YSYEKL. V was pared by 4 bases and J by 8 bases, with 8 bases between. The chain's CDR3 is CASSPPEEKLFF. In DNA, the CDR3 is TGCGCCAGCAGCCCGCCCGAGGAAAAACTGTTTTTT.

At least ten counts were recorded for this clonotype. This chain links TRBV28 with TRBJ2-1, with 9 positions matching TRBD2. The CDR3 is made up of 15 amino acids. V trimming: 6 bases; J trimming: 3 bases; junction bases outside the gene matches: 6. The germline CDR1 and CDR2 sequences are MDHEN and SYDVKM. CDR3 bases: TGTGCCAGCAGACCGACTAGCGGAAACTACAATGAGCAGTTCTTC. Amino acid sequence: CASRPTSGNYNEQFF. The full variable domain, completed using reference TRBV28 and TRBJ2-1, is DVKVTQSSRYLVKRTGEKVFLECVQDMDHENMFWYRQDPGLGLRLIYFSYDVKMKEKGDIPEGYSVSREKKERFSLILESASTNQTSMYLCASRPTSGNYNEQFFGPGTRLTVL.

Only a few counts were recorded for this clonotype. The gene calls are TRBV6-2 or TRBV6-3 and TRBJ2-3; D perhaps matches TRBD2 (6 bases). Germline V gene data show CDR1 as MNHEY and CDR2 as SVGEGT. This CDR3 spans 17 amino acids. V gave up 0 bases and J gave up 1 base, with 14 bases separating them. The CDR3 is CASSYSSRGRGTDTQYF. CDR3 nucleotides: TGTGCCAGCAGTTACTCTTCGCGGGGTAGGGGCACAGATACGCAGTATTTT.

V and J are TRBV25-1 and TRBJ2-5, with D tentatively TRBD1 or TRBD2 (7 bases each). The CDR3 is 14 residues long. Trimming removed 6 bases from V and 4 bases from J, with 15 bases in between. The germline CDR1 and CDR2 sequences are MGHDK and SYGVNS. The CDR3, as DNA: TGTGCCAGCAGCGACAGGGAGGGGAGAGAGACCCAGTACTTC. Translation: CASSDREGRETQYF.

The rearrangement joins TRBV11-2 to TRBJ2-1; 8 nucleotides agree with TRBD2. This CDR3 contains 16 residues. Germline V gene lookup returns CDR1 SGHAT and CDR2 FQNNGV. The V and J ends lost 5 bases and 4 bases, in that order; junction bases with no gene match: 10. For the CDR3, the DNA is TGTGCCAGCAGCCCTAAAGCGGGAGCGGGATACAATGAGCAGTTCTTC. The encoded protein is CASSPKAGAGYNEQFF.

The gene calls are TRBV27 and TRBJ2-4; tentatively, D is TRBD1 (5 bases). There are 15 residues in the CDR3. In germline, CDR1 is MNHEY, CDR2 SMNVEV (reference sequence). The ends were cut back, 5 bases at V and 3 bases at J, with 14 bases in the middle. The CDR3 is CASSRRADGKNIQYF. The CDR3 nucleotides are TGTGCCAGCAGTCGCAGGGCGGACGGCAAAAACATTCAGTACTTC.

This clonotype was recorded at least ten times. The V call is TRBV10-3, the J call TRBJ2-7; 8 nucleotides match TRBD2. CDR1 and CDR2 from the germline V gene are ENHRY and SYGVKD. V shed 6 bases and J 4 bases; nucleotides not matched to a gene: 5. This CDR3 is 13 amino acids long. CDR3 nucleotide sequence: TGTGCCATCAGCTCTAGCGGGCGTTACGAGCAGTACTTC. It codes for CAISSSGRYEQYF.

This clonotype was recorded a few times. The rearrangement uses TRBV20-1 and TRBJ1-5; D is uncertain. CDR1 is DFQATT and CDR2 is SNEGSKA in the germline V gene (reference sequence). Trimming took 5 bases from V and 6 from J, leaving 11 bases between them. This CDR3 has 12 amino acids. CDR3 coding DNA: TGCAGTGCTCATCAATCGGCTCAGCCCCAGCATTTT. Translation gives CSAHQSAQPQHF.

The CDR3 region is CASSPVGDWGYGYTF. CDR3 nucleotide sequence: TGTGCCAGCAGCCCAGTCGGGGACTGGGGCTATGGCTACACCTTC. The rearrangement links TRBV3-1 to TRBJ1-2, with D tentatively TRBD1 (5 bases). This CDR3 contains 15 residues. With 4 bases removed from V and 4 bases from J, the gap between germline ends came to 16 bases. Germline loops: CDR1 LGHDT, CDR2 YNNKEL (reference sequence).